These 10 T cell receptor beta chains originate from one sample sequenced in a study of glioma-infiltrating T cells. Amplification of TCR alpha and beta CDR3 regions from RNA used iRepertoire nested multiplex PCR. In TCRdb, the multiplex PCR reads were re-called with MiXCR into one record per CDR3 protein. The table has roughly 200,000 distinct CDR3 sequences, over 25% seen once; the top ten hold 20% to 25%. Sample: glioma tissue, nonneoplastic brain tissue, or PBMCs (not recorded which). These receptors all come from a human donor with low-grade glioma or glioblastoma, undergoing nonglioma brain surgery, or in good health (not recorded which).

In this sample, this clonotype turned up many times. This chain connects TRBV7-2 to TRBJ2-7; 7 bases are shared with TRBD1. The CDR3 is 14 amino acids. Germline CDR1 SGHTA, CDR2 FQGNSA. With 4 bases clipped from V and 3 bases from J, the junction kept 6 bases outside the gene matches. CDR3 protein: CASSYRDSFYEQYF. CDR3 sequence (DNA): TGTGCCAGCAGCTACCGGGACAGCTTCTACGAGCAGTACTTC.

This chain's CDR3 is CASRVGLAGRAEQFF. CDR3 sequence (DNA): TGTGCCAGCAGAGTAGGACTAGCGGGTAGGGCTGAGCAGTTCTTC. The rearrangement joins TRBV12-3 or TRBV12-4 to TRBJ2-1; 11 bases match TRBD2. The CDR3 runs to 15 residues. V dropped 6 bases and J dropped 9; count of bases not matched to a gene: 10.

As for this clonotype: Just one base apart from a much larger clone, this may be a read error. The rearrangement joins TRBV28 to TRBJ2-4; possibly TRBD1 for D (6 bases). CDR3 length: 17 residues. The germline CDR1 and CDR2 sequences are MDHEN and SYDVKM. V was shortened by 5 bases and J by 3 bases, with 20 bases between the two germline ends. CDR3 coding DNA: TGTGCCAGCAGTCTCCCAGGGACAATTTGGGACAAAAACATTCAGTACTTC. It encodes CASSLPGTIWDKNIQYF. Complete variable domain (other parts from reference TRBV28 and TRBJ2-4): DVKVTQSSRYLVKRTGEKVFLECVQDMDHENMFWYRQDPGLGLRLIYFSYDVKMKEKGDIPEGYSVSREKKERFSLILESASTNQTSMYLCASSLPGTIWDKNIQYFGAGTRLSVL.

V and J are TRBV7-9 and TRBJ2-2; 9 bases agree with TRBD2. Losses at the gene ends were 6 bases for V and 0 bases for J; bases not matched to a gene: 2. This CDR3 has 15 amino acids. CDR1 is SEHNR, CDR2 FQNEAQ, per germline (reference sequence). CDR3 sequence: CASRSSGANTGELFF. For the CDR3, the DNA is TGTGCCAGCAGATCTAGCGGGGCGAACACCGGGGAGCTGTTTTTT.

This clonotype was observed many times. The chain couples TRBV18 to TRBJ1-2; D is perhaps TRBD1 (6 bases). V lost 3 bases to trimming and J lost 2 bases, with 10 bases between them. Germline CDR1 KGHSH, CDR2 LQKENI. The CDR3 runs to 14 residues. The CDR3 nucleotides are TGTGCCAGCTCACCCTCAGGACAGAACTATGGCTACACCTTC. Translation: CASSPSGQNYGYTF.

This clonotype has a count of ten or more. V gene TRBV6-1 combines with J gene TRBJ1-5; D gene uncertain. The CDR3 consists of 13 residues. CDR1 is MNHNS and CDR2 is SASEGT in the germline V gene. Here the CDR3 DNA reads TGTGCGTCAAGTAAGGACTACAATCAGCCCCAGCATTTT. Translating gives CASSKDYNQPQHF.

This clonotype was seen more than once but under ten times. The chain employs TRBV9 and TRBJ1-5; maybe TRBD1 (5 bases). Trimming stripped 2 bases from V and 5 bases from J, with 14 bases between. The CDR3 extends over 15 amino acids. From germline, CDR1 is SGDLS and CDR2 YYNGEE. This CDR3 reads CASSVGAREDQPQHF. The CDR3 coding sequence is TGTGCCAGCAGCGTCGGGGCTCGGGAGGATCAGCCCCAGCATTTT.

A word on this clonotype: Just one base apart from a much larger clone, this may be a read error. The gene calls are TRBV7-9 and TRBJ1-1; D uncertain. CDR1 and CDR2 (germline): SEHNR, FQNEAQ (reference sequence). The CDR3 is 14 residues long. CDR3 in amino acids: CASSLELGNTEALF. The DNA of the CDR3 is TGTGCCAGCAGCTTAGAATTGGGGAACACTGAAGCTTTATTT.

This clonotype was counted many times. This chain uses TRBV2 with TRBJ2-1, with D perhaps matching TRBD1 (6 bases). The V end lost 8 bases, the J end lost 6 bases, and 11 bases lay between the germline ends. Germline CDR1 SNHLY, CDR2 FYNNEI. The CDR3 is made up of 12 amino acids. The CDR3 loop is CASCDRSNEQFF. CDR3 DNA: TGTGCCAGCTGCGACAGGAGCAATGAGCAGTTCTTC.

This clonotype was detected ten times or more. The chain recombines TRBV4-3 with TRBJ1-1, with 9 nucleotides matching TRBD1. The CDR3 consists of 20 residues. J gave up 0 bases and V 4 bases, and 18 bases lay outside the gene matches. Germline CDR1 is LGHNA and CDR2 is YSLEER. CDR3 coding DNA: TGCGCCAGCAGCCTCACTAGGTACTCCGGGACAGGGAGGATGAACACTGAAGCTTTCTTT. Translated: CASSLTRYSGTGRMNTEAFF.